This TCR beta chain was sequenced for a study of blood T cell repertoires in COVID-19. Study-level background: Specimens from acute and convalescent COVID-19 originated in the United States, Italy and Spain.

Germline V gene sequence: CDR1 SSHAT, CDR2 FNYEAQ (reference sequence). The CDR3 is 17 residues long. To note about this clone: At one end the junction does not follow the germline gene, possibly because of a read error.

The table came from immunoSEQ multiplex PCR; TCRdb's copy has only in-frame clones and leaves some out. The top ten clones hold 15% to 20% of a sample with about 62,000 clones, 80% to 90% of them seen once. The clonotype comes from a woman between 55 and 75 years old with COVID-19, enrolled during active disease. The chain has TRBV7-7 and TRBJ2-4; no definite D call. The sample was peripheral blood. In DNA form, the CDR3 reads TGTGCTAGCAGCTCCCCAGCCCCGCCGGGAGCCAAAAACATTCAGTACTTC. Encoded protein: CASSSPAPPGAKNIQYF.